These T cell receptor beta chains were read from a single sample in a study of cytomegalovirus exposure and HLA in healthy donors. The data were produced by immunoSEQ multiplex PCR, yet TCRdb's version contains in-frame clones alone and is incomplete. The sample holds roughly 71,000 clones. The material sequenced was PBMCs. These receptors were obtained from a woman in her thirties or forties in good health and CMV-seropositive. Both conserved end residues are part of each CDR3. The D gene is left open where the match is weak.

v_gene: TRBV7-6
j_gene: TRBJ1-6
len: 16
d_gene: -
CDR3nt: TGTGCCAGCAGCCCGAACCCCCCGGGGGTGCGATCACCCCTCCACTTT
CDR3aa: CASSPNPPGVRSPLHF

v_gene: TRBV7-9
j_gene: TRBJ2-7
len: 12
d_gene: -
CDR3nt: TGTGCCAGCACCTCGTCGGGGAACGAGCAGTACTTC
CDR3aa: CASTSSGNEQYF

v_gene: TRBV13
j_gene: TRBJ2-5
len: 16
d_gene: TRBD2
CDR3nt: TGTGCCAGCAGCCAAATTACGACTAGCGGACAAGAGACCCAGTACTTC
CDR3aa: CASSQITTSGQETQYF

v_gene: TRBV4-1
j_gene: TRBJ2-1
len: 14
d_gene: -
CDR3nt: TGCGCCAGCAGCCCCATCTCGACATCGCCCGAGCAGTTCTTC
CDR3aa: CASSPISTSPEQFF

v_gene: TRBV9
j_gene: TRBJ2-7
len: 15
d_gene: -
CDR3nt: TGTGCCAGCAGCGTAGCTCCCAGTTACTCCTACGAGCAGTACTTC
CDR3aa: CASSVAPSYSYEQYF

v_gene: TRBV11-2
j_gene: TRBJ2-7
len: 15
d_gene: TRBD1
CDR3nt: TGTGCCAGCAGCTTAGCACAGGGGGTCACCTACGAGCAGTACTTC
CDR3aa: CASSLAQGVTYEQYF

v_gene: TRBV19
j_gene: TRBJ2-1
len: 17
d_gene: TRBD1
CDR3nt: TGTGCCAGTCTTGATCTCGGGGGGACAGGGGGTGAAGGTGAGCAGTTCTTC
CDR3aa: CASLDLGGTGGEGEQFF

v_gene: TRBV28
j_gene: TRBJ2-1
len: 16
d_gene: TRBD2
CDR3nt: TGTGCCAGCAGAGGGATAGCGGGAGATTCCTACAATGAGCAGTTCTTC
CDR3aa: CASRGIAGDSYNEQFF

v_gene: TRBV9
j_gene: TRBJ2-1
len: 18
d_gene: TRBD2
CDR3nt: TGTGCCAGCAGCGGCGGGCCTGGGACTAGCGGGGGGGGCAATGAGCAGTTCTTC
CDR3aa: CASSGGPGTSGGGNEQFF

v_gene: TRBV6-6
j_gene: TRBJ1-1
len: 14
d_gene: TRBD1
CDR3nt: TGTGCCAGCAGTAACAGGGGGAGGTATACTGAAGCTTTCTTT
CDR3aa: CASSNRGRYTEAFF

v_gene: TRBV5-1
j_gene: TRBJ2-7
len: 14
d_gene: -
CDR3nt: TGCGCCAGCAGCACGGACGGGAGCTCCTACGAGCAGTACTTC
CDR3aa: CASSTDGSSYEQYF

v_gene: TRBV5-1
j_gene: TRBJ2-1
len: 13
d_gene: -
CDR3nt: TGCGCCAGCAGCTTGGCCGAGGCCTTCCCCCAGTTCTTC
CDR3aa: CASSLAEAFPQFF

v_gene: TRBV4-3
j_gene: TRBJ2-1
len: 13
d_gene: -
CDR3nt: TGCGCCAGCAGCCAAGATCGCGACAATGAGCAGTTCTTC
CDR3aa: CASSQDRDNEQFF

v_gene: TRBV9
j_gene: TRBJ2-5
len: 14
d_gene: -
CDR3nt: TGTGCCAGCAGCGGCAGGGGTACCCAAGAGACCCAGTACTTC
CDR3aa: CASSGRGTQETQYF

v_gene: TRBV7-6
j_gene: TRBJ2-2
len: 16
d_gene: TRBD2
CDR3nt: TGTGCCAGCAGCTGGACTAGCGGGGGAATAACCGGGGAGCTGTTTTTT
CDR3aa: CASSWTSGGITGELFF

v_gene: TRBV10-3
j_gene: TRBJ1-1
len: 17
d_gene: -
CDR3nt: TGTGCCATCAGTGAGTCGACAGGACAACGGGTAAACACTGAAGCTTTCTTT
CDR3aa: CAISESTGQRVNTEAFF

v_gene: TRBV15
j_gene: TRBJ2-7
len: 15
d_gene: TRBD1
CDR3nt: TGTGCCACCAGCACGAGAGGACAGGGCAGGGACGAGCAGTACTTC
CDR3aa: CATSTRGQGRDEQYF

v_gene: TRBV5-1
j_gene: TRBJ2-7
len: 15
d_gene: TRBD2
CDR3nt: TGCGCCAGCAGCCTCGGGACTAGCGGCCTATACGAGCAGTACTTC
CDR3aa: CASSLGTSGLYEQYF

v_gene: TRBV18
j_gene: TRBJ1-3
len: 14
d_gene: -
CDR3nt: TGTGCCAGCTCTCCGGCTGGGGCGGGAAACACCATATATTTT
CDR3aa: CASSPAGAGNTIYF

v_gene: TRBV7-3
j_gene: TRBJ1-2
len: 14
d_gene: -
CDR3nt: TGTGCCAGCAAGCAACACGCCGGGAGCTATGGCTACACCTTC
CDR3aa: CASKQHAGSYGYTF